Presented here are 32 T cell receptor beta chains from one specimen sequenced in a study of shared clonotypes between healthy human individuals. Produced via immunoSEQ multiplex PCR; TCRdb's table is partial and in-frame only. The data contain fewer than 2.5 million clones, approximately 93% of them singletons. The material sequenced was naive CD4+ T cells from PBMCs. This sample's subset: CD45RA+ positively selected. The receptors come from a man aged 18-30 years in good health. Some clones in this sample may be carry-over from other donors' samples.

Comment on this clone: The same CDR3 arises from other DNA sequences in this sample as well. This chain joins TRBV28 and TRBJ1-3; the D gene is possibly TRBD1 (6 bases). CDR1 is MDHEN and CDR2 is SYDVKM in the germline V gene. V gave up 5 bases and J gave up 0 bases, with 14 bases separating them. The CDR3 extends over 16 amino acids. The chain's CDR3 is CASSPPTGNSGNTIYF. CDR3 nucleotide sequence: TGTGCCAGCAGTCCCCCGACAGGCAACTCTGGAAACACCATATATTTT.

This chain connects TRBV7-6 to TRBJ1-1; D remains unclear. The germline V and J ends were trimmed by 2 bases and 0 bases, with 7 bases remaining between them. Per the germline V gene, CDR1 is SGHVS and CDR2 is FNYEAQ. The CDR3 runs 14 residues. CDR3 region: CASSLKGMNTEAFF. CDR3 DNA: TGTGCCAGCAGCTTAAAGGGAATGAACACTGAAGCTTTCTTT.

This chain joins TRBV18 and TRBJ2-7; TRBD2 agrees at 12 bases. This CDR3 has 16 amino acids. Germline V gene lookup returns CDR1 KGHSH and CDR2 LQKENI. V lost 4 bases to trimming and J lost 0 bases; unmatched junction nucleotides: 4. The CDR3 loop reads CASSLMTSGSSYEQYF. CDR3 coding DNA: TGTGCCAGCTCACTAATGACTAGCGGGAGCTCCTACGAGCAGTACTTC. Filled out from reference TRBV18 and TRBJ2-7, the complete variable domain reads NAGVMQNPRHLVRRRGQEARLRCSPMKGHSHVYWYRQLPEEGLKFMVYLQKENIIDESGMPKERFSAEFPKEGPSILRIQQVVRGDSAAYFCASSLMTSGSSYEQYFGPGTRLTVT.

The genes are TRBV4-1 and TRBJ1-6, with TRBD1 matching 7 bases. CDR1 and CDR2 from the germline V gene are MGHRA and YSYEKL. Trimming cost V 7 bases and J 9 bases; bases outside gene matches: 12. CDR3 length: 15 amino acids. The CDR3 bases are TGCGCCAGCACCCGAGGGGACAGTAGTGGTTCACCCCTCCACTTT. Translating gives CASTRGDSSGSPLHF.

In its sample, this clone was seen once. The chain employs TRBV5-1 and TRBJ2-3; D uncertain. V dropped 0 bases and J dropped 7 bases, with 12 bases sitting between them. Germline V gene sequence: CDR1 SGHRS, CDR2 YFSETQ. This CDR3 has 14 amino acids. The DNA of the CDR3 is TGCGCCAGCAGCTTGGAAGTGGGTTGGAATACGCAGTATTTT. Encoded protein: CASSLEVGWNTQYF.

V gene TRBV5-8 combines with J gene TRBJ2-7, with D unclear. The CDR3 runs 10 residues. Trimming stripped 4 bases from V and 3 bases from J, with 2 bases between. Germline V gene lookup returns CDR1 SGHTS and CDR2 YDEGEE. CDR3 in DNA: TGTGCCAGCAGCGACTACGAGCAGTACTTC. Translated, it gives CASSDYEQYF.

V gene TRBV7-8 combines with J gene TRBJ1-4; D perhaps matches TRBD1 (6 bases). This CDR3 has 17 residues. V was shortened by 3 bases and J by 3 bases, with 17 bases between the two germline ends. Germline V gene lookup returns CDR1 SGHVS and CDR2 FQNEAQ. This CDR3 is CASSFGWGRGANEKLFF. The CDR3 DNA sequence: TGTGCCAGCAGCTTTGGTTGGGGGCGCGGGGCTAATGAAAAACTGTTTTTT.

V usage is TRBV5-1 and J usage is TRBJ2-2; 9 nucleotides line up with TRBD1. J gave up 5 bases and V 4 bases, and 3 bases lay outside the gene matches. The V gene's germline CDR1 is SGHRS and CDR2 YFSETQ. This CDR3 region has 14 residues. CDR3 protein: CASSQGQGTGELFF. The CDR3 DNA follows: TGCGCCAGCAGCCAGGGACAGGGAACCGGGGAGCTGTTTTTT.

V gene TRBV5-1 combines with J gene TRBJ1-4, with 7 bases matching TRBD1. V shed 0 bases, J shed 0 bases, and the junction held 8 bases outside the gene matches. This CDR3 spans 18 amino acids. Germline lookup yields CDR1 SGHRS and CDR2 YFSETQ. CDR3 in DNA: TGCGCCAGCAGCTTGGTTTATATGCAGGGGGCAACTAATGAAAAACTGTTTTTT. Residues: CASSLVYMQGATNEKLFF.

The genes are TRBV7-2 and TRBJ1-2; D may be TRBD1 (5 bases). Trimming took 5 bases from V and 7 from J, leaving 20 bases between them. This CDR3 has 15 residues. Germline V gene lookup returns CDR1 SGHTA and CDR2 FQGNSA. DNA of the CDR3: TGTGCCAGCAGCGCGCAAGGACAAGCCTTTTCTGGCTACACCTTC. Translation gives CASSAQGQAFSGYTF.

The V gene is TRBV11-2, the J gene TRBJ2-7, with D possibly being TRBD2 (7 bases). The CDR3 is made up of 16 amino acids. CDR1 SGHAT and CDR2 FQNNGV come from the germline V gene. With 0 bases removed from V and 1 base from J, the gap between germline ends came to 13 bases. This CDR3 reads CASSLDWGGPSYEQYF. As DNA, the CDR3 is TGTGCCAGCAGCTTAGATTGGGGGGGCCCATCCTACGAGCAGTACTTC.

CDR3 DNA sequence: TGCGCCAGCAGGGGGGGTGGCACCTACTCCTACAATGAGCAGTTCTTC. Translating gives CASRGGGTYSYNEQFF. The chain is built from TRBV10-1 and TRBJ2-1, with D perhaps matching TRBD2 (6 bases). Germline CDR1 reads WNHNN; CDR2 reads SYGVQD (reference sequence). Trimming shortened V by 6 bases and J by 0 bases, and 15 bases separated the two germline ends. The CDR3 runs to 16 residues.

CDR3 protein: CASSGRVTPTGGYTF. For the CDR3, the DNA is TGTGCCAGCAGTGGCAGGGTAACCCCTACGGGGGGCTACACCTTC. The rearrangement joins TRBV6-1 to TRBJ1-2; TRBD1 is a possible D gene (5 bases). Trimming pared 4 bases from V and 8 bases from J, leaving 20 bases between. The CDR3 sequence is 15 residues long. The V gene's germline CDR1 is MNHNS and CDR2 SASEGT.

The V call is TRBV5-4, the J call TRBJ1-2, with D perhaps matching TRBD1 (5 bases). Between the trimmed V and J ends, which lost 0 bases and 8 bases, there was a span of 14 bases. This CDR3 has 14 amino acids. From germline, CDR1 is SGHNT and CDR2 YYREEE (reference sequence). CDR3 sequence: CASSLGGGALGYTF. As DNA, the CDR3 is TGTGCCAGCAGCTTGGGTGGAGGGGCATTGGGCTACACCTTC. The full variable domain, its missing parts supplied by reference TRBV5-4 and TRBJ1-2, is ETGVTQSPTHLIKTRGQQVTLRCSSQSGHNTVSWYQQALGQGPQFIFQYYREEENGRGNFPPRFSGLQFPNYSSELNVNALELDDSALYLCASSLGGGALGYTFGSGTRLTVV.

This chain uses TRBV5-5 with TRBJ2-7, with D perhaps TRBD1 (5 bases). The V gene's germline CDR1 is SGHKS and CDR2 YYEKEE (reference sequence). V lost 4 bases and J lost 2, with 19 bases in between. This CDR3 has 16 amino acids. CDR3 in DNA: TGTGCCAGCAGCAACCACCCGAGACAGTTGACCTACGAGCAGTACTTC. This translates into CASSNHPRQLTYEQYF.

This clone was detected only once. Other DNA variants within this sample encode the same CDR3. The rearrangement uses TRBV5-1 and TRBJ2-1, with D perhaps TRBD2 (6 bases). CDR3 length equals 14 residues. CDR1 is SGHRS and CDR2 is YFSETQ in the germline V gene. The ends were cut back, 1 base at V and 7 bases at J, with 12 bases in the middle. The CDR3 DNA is TGCGCCAGCAGCTTGCGGACCCGGGGGAATGAGCAGTTCTTC. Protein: CASSLRTRGNEQFF.

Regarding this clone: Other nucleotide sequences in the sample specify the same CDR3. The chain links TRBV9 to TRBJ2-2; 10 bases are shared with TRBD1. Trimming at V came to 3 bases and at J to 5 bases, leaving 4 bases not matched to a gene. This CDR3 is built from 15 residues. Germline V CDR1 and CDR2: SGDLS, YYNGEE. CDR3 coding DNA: TGTGCCAGCAGCGGGCGGACAGGGGGTACCGGGGAGCTGTTTTTT. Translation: CASSGRTGGTGELFF.

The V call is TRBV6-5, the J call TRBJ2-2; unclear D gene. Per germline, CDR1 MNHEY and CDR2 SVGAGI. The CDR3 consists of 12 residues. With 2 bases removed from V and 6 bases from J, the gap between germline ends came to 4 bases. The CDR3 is CASSYGPGELFF. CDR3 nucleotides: TGTGCCAGCAGTTACGGCCCCGGGGAGCTGTTTTTT.

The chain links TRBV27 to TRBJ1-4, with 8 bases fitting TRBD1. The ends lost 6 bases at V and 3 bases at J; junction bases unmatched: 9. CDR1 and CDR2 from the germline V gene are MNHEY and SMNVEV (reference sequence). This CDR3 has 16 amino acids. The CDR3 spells CASRRRVGQANEKLFF. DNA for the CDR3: TGTGCCAGCAGAAGAAGGGTGGGACAGGCTAATGAAAAACTGTTTTTT.

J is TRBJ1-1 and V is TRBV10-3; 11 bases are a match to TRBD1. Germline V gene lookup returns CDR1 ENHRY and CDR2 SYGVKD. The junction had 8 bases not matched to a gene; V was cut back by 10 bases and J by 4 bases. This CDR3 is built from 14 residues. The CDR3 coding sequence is TGTGCCACCAATGGACAGGGGGCTTTCACTGAAGCTTTCTTT. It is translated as CATNGQGAFTEAFF.

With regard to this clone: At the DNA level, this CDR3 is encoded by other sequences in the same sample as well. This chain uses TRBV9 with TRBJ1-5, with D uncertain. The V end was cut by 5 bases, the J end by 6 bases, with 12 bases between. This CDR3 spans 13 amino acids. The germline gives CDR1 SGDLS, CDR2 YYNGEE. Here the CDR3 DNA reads TGTGCCAGCAGTCTAGGGCTGGGTCAGCCCCAGCATTTT. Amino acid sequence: CASSLGLGQPQHF.

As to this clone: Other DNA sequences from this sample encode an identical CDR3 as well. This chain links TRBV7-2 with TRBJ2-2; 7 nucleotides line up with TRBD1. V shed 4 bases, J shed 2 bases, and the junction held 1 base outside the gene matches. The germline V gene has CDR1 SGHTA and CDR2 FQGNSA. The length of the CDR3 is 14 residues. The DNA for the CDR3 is TGTGCCAGCAGCTGGGACAGAAACACCGGGGAGCTGTTTTTT. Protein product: CASSWDRNTGELFF.

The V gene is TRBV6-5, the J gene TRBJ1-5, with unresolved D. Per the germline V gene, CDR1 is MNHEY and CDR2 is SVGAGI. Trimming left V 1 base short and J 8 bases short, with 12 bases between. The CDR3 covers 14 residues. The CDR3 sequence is CASSYYVTVEPQHF. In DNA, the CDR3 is TGTGCCAGCAGTTACTACGTGACGGTCGAGCCCCAGCATTTT.

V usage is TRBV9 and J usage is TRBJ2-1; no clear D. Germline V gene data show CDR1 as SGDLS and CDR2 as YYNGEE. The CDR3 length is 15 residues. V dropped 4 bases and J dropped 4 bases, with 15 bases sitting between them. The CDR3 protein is CASSPVGRPYNEQFF. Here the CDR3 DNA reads TGTGCCAGCAGCCCCGTTGGTCGGCCGTACAATGAGCAGTTCTTC.

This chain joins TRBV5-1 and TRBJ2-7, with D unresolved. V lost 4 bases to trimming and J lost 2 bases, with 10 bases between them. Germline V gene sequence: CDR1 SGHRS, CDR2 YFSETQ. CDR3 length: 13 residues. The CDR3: CASSADGTYEQYF. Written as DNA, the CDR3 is TGCGCCAGCAGCGCGGACGGAACCTACGAGCAGTACTTC. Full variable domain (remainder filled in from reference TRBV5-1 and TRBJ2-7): KAGVTQTPRYLIKTRGQQVTLSCSPISGHRSVSWYQQTPGQGLQFLFEYFSETQRNKGNFPGRFSGRQFSNSRSEMNVSTLELGDSALYLCASSADGTYEQYFGPGTRLTVT.

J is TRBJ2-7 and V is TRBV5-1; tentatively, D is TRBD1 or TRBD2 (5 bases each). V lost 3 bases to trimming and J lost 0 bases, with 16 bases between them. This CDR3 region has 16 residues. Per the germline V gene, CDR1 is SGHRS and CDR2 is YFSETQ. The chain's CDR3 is CASSWVGQGVSYEQYF. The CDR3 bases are TGCGCCAGCAGCTGGGTGGGGCAGGGAGTCTCCTACGAGCAGTACTTC.

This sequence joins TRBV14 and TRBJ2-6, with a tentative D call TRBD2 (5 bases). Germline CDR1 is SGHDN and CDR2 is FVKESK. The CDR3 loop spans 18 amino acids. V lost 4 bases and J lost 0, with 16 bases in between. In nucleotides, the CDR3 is TGTGCCAGCAGCCCGAGGAGGAATACCTTCTCTGGGGCCAACGTCCTGACTTTC. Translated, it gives CASSPRRNTFSGANVLTF. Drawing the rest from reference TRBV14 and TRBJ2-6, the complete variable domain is EAGVTQFPSHSVIEKGQTVTLRCDPISGHDNLYWYRRVMGKEIKFLLHFVKESKQDESGMPNNRFLAERTGGTYSTLKVQPAELEDSGVYFCASSPRRNTFSGANVLTFGAGSRLTVL.

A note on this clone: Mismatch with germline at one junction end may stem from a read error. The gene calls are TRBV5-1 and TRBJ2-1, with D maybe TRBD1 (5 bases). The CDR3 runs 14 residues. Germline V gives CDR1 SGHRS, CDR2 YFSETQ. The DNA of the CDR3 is TGCGCCAGCAGCCACCCTCTTACAACCACGTACAGGATCTTC. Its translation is CASSHPLTTTYRIF.

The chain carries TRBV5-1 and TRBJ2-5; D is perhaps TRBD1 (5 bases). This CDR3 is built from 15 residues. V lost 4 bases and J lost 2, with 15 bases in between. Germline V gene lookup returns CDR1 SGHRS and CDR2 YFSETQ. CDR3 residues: CASSAGHPGQETQYF. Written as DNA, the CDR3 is TGCGCCAGCAGCGCCGGACATCCAGGGCAAGAGACCCAGTACTTC.

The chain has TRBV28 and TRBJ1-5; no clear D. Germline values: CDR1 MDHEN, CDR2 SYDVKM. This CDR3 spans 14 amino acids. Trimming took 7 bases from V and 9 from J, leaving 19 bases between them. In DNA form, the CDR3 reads TGTGCCAGCACCCCCGGTGGGCCTCTTACGCCCCAGCATTTT. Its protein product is CASTPGGPLTPQHF.

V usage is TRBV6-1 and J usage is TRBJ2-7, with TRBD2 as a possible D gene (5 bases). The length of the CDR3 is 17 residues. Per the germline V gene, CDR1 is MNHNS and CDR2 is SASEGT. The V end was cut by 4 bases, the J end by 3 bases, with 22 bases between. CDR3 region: CASSVPTSPFKHYEQYF. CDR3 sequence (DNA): TGTGCCAGCAGTGTCCCCACTAGTCCATTCAAACACTACGAGCAGTACTTC.

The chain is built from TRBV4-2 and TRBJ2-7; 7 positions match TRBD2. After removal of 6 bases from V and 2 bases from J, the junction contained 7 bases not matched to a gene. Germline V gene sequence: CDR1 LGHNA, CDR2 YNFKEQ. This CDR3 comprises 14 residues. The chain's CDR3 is CASRRSGTTYEQYF. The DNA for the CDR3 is TGTGCCAGCAGACGAAGCGGGACCACCTACGAGCAGTACTTC.